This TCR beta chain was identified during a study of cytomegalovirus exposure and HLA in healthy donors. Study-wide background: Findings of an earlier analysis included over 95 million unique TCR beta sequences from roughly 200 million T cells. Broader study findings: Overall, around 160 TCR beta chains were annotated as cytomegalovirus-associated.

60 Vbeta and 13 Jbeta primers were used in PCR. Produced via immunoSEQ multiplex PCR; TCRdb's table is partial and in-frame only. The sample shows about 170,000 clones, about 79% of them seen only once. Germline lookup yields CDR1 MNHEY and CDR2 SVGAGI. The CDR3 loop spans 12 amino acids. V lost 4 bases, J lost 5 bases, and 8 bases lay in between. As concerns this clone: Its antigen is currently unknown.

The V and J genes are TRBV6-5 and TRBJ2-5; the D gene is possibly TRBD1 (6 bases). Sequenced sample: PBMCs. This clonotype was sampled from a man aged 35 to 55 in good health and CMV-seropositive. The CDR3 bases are TGTGCCAGCAGTTCCCAGGGGGAGACCCAGTACTTC. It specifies CASSSQGETQYF.